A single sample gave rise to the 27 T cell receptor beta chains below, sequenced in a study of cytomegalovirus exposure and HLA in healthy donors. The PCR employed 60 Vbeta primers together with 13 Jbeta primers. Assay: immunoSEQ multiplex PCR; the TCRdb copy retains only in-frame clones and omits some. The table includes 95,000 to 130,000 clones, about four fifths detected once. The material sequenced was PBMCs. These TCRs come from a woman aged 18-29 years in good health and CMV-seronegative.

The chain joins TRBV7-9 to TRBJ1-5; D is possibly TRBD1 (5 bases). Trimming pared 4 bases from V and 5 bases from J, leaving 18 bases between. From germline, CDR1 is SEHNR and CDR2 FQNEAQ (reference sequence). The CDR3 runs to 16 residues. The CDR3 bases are TGTGCCAGCAGCTCCACGACAGTGGACGCACATCAGCCCCAGCATTTT. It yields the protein CASSSTTVDAHQPQHF.

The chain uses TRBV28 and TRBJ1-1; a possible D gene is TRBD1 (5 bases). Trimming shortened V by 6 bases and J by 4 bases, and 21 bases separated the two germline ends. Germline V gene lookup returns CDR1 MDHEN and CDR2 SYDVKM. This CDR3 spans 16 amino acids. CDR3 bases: TGTGCCAGCAGGCAATACTCAGGGCGCCCGGGCACTGAAGCTTTCTTT. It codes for CASRQYSGRPGTEAFF.

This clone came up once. The DNA of the CDR3 is TGTGCCAGCAGCCAAGATTTGGGGACAGCCGAGAACTATGGCTACACCTTC. This sequence encodes CASSQDLGTAENYGYTF. The rearrangement joins TRBV14 to TRBJ1-2, with 7 bases fitting TRBD1. V shed 0 bases, J shed 2 bases, and the junction held 9 bases outside the gene matches. Germline V gene sequence: CDR1 SGHDN, CDR2 FVKESK. The CDR3 runs 17 residues.

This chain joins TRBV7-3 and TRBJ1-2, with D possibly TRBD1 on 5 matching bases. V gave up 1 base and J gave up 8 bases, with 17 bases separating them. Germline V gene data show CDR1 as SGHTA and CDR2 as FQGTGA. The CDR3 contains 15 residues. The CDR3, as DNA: TGTGCCAGCAGCTTAATACCAGGGAGGATGGAAGGCTACACCTTC. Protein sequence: CASSLIPGRMEGYTF.

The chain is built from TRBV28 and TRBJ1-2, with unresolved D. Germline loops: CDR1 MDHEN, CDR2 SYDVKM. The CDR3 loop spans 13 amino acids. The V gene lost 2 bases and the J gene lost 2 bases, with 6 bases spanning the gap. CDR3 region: CASSLSRNYGYTF. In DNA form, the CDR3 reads TGTGCCAGCAGTTTAAGCCGGAACTATGGCTACACCTTC.

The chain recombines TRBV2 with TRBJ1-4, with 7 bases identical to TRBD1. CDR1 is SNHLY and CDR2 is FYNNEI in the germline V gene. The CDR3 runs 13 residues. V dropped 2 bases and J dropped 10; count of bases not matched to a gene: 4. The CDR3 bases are TGTGCCAGCAGTGAATCCCAGGGGGGAAAACTGTTTTTT. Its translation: CASSESQGGKLFF.

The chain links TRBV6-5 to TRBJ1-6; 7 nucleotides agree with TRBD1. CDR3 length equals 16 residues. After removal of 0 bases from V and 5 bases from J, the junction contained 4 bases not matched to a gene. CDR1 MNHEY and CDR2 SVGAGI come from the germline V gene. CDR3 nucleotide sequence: TGTGCCAGCAGTTACTCGAGGGACAGTAATAATTCACCCCTCCACTTT. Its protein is CASSYSRDSNNSPLHF.

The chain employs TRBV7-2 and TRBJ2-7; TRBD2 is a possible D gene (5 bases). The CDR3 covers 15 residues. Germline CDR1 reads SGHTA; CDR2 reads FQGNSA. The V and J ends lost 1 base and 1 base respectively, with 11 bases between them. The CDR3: CASSLVGLPSYEQYF. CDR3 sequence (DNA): TGTGCCAGCAGCTTAGTAGGACTGCCGTCCTACGAGCAGTACTTC.

CDR3 sequence: CASSLGVGGQHNQPQHF. The DNA of the CDR3 is TGTGCCAGCAGTTTAGGAGTGGGTGGACAACACAATCAGCCCCAGCATTTT. This rearrangement joins TRBV28 to TRBJ1-5, with D possibly being TRBD1 (5 bases). CDR1 and CDR2 (germline): MDHEN, SYDVKM. This CDR3 is 17 amino acids long. Trimming took 2 bases from V and 3 from J, leaving 17 bases between them.

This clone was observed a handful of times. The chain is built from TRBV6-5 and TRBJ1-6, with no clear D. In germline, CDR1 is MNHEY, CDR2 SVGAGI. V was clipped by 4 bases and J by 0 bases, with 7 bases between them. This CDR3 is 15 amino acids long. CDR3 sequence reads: CASSFRDSYNSPLHF. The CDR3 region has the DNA TGTGCCAGCAGTTTCCGGGACTCCTATAATTCACCCCTCCACTTT.

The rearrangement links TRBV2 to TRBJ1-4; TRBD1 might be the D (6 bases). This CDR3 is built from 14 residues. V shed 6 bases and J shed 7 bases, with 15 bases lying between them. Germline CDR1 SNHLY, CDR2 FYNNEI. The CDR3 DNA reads TGTGCCAGCAGAGGGGACATACGAAGTGAAAAACTGTTTTTT. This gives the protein CASRGDIRSEKLFF.

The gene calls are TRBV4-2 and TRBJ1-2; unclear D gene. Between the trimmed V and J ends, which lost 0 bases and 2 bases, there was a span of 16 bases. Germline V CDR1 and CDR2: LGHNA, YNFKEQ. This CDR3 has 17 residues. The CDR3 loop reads CASSQDRPGSGNYGYTF. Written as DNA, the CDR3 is TGTGCCAGCAGCCAAGACCGCCCAGGCTCAGGCAACTATGGCTACACCTTC.

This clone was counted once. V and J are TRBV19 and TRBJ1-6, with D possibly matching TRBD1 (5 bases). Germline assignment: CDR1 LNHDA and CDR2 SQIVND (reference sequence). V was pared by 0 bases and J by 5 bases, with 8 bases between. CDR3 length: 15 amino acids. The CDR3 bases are TGTGCCAGTAGTATAGAGTCGGGGGATAATTCACCCCTCCACTTT. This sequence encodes CASSIESGDNSPLHF.

CDR3 sequence: CASGTRGRYGYTF. Written as DNA, the CDR3 is TGTGCCAGCGGGACCAGGGGGCGCTATGGCTACACCTTC. This chain uses TRBV28 with TRBJ1-2; TRBD1 matches 8 bases. This CDR3 contains 13 residues. V was clipped by 8 bases and J by 4 bases; unmatched bases: 6. Germline assignment: CDR1 MDHEN and CDR2 SYDVKM.

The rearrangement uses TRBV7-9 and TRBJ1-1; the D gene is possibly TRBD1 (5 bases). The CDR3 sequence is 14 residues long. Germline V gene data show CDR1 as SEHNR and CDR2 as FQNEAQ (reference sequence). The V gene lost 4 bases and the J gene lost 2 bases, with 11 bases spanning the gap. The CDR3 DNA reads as TGTGCCAGCAGCTCCAAGACAGAAAACACTGAAGCTTTCTTT. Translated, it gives CASSSKTENTEAFF.

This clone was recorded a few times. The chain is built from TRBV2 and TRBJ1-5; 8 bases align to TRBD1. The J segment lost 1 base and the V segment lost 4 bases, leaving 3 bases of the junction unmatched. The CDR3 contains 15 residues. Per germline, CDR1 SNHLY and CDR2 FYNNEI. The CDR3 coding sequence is TGTGCCAGCAGTGCGGGACAGGAGAGCAATCAGCCCCAGCATTTT. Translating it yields CASSAGQESNQPQHF.

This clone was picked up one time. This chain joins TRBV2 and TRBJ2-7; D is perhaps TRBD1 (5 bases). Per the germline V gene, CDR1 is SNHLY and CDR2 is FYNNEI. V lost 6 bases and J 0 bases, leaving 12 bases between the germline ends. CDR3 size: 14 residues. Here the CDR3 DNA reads TGTGCCAGCAGGCAGGACACCCTCTCCTACGAGCAGTACTTC. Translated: CASRQDTLSYEQYF. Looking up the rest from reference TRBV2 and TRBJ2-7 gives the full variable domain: EPEVTQTPSHQVTQMGQEVILRCVPISNHLYFYWYRQILGQKVEFLVSFYNNEISEKSEIFDDQFSVERPDGSNFTLKIRSTKLEDSAMYFCASRQDTLSYEQYFGPGTRLTVT.

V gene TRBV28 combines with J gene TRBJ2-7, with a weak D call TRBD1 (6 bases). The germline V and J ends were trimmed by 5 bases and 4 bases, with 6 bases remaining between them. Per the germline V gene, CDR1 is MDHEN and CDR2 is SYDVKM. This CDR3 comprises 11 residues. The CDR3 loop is CASSQGYEQYF. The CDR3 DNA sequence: TGTGCCAGCAGTCAGGGGTACGAGCAGTACTTC.

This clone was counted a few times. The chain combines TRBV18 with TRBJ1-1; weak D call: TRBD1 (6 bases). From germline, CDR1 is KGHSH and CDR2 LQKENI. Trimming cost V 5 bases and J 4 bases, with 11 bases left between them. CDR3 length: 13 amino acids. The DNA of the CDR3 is TGTGCCAGCTCATTTCAGGGGACCACTGAAGCTTTCTTT. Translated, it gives CASSFQGTTEAFF.

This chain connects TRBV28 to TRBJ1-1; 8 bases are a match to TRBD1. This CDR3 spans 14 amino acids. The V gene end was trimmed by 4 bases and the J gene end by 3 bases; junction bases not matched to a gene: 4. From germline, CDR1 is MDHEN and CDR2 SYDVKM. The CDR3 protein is CASSSSGGHTEAFF. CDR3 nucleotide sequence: TGTGCCAGCAGTTCATCAGGGGGCCACACTGAAGCTTTCTTT.

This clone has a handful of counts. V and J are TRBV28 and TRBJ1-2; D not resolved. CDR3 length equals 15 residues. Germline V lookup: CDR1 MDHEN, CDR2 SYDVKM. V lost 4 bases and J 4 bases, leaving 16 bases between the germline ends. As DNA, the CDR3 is TGTGCCAGCAGTTCCATGGACCGGGGAGCCTATGGCTACACCTTC. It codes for CASSSMDRGAYGYTF.

The CDR3 loop reads CASSLDRGGPGNTIYF. CDR3 sequence (DNA): TGCGCCAGCAGCTTGGACAGGGGTGGACCCGGAAACACCATATATTTT. V gene TRBV5-1 combines with J gene TRBJ1-3, with TRBD1 matching 7 bases. The V gene's germline CDR1 is SGHRS and CDR2 YFSETQ. V gave up 0 bases and J gave up 4 bases; unmatched junction bases: 7. This CDR3 has 16 amino acids.

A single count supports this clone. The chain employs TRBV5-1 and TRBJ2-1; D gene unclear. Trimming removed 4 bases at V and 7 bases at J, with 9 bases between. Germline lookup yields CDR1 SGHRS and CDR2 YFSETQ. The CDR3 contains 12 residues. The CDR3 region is CASSRGLNEQFF. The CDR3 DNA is TGCGCCAGCAGCCGAGGTCTTAATGAGCAGTTCTTC.

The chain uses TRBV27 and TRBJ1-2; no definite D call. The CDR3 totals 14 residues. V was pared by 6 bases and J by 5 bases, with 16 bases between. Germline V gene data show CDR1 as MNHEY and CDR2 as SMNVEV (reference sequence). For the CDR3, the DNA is TGTGCCAGCAGGACCCGGGGAGCTGGGTATGGCTACACCTTC. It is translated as CASRTRGAGYGYTF.

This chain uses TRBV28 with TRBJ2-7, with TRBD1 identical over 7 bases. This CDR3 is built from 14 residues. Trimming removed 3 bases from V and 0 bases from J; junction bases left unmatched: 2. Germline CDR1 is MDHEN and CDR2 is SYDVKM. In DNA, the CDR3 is TGTGCCAGCAGTTTGCCAGGGGGCTCCTACGAGCAGTACTTC. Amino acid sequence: CASSLPGGSYEQYF.

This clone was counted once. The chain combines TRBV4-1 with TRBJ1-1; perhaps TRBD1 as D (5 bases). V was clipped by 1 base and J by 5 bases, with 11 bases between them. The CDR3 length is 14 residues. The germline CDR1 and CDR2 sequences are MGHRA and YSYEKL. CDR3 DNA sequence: TGCGCCAGCAGCCAAGTTGGGGGAGGGACTGAAGCTTTCTTT. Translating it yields CASSQVGGGTEAFF.

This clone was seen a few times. CDR3 amino acids: CASSPKGTGGSQPQHF. The CDR3 bases are TGTGCCAGCTCACCAAAAGGGACAGGGGGCTCTCAGCCCCAGCATTTT. The chain carries TRBV18 and TRBJ1-5; TRBD1 matches 12 bases. This CDR3 contains 16 residues. V lost 2 bases to trimming and J lost 6 bases; unmatched junction nucleotides: 5. Looked up from germline, CDR1 is KGHSH and CDR2 is LQKENI.